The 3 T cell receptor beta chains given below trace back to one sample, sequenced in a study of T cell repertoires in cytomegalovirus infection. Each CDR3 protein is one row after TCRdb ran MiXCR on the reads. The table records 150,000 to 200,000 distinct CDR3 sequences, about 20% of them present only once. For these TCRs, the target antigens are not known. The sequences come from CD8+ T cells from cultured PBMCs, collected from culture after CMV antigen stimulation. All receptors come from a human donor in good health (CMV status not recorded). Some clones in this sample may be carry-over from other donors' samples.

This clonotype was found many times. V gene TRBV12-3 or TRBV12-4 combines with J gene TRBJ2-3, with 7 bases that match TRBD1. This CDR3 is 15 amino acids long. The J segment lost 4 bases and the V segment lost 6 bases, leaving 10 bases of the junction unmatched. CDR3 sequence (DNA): TGTGCCAGCAGGAGTCCGTGGGACAGAGCAGATACGCAGTATTTT. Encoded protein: CASRSPWDRADTQYF.

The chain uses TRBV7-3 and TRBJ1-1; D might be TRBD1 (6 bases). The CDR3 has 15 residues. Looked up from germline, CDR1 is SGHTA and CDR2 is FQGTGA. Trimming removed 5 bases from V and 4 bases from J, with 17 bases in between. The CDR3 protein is CASSATGSAGTEAFF. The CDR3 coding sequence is TGTGCCAGCAGCGCTACAGGGTCTGCCGGCACTGAAGCTTTCTTT.

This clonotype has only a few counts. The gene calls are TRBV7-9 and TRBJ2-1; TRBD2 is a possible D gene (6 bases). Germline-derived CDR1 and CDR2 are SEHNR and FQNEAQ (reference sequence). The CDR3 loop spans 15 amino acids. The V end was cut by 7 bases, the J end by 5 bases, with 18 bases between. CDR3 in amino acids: CASTLGRAGNNEQFF. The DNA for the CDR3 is TGTGCCAGCACCCTTGGCAGGGCGGGGAACAATGAGCAGTTCTTC.